Reported below is one TCR beta chain. Its antigen target is currently unknown. Base qualities were left out, and no much larger clone turns up one base away. For CDR1 and CDR2, the germline V gene lists SGHRS and YFSETQ. Clipping removes 3 bases from V and 6 bases from J, with 6 as the unmatched junction base count. The CDR3, cysteine through phenylalanine, is 14 amino acids long. The sequence is cut down to CDR3 DNA, 42 bases in frame from base 1. The sample originates from a study of cytomegalovirus exposure and HLA in healthy donors (dated by TCRdb to between 2016 and 2019). Background on the whole study: According to a later analysis, one platform produced both the 100 to 150 validation repertoires and the 670 or so repertoires of the first cohort. The study aimed to test whether cataloging public T cell receptors could reveal signatures of past pathogen exposure. In addition to the first cohort of several hundred subjects, a separate validation cohort of some 120 different subjects was used. To predict cytomegalovirus infection status, the study combined high-throughput TCR immunosequencing, statistical association of individual TCRs with disease status, and machine learning.

The library was produced with the immunoSEQ multiplex PCR assay. Turning to the authors' computational methods: A statistical classification framework was built for diagnosing cytomegalovirus status from the catalog of TCR beta chain sequences. What TCRdb holds here is the immuneACCESS table cut down to in-frame rearrangements. Part of the clones is not present; checked against another copy, under half of the missing clones reflect an unresolved V gene, and the others are unexplained. The V and J calls and clone size come from that table; D and trimming were worked out from the DNA. In all, the sample holds roughly 48,000 clones, and about 90% of those were seen once. Under 8.5% of the sample goes to the ten largest clones. Donors formed part of the validation cohort, which comprised 95 to 150 subjects and was distinct from the first cohort of 670 or so subjects. Summary of the overall study and its limitations: Of the cluster scores, 90% to 95% were above 0 in a later analysis, which found that TCRs clustered in the first cohort also tended to co-occur in the 95 to 150 validation repertoires. While some public TCRs were present in many individuals, most TCR sequences turned up only very rarely across donors. Cytomegalovirus status was reported to be diagnosed by the classifier with high specificity and sensitivity in both the original and validation cohorts. The authors suggested that the approach could potentially be generalized to other disease states and immunological phenotypes. The validation cohort had no HLA typing available for a later analysis, so co-occurrence within that cohort was assessed over all 130 or so repertoires. A few of the identified cytomegalovirus-associated TCR beta chains were confirmed in vitro to be specific for cytomegalovirus antigens. A total of 150 to 200 TCR beta chains were listed by the study as associated with cytomegalovirus.

This receptor was obtained from a woman in her twenties or thirties in good health and CMV-seronegative. The sequence joins TRBV5-1 to TRBJ2-7, and 10 bases in between align with TRBD1. Sequencing was performed on PBMCs. DNA sequence: TGCGCCAGCAGCTCCGGGACAGGGGAGTCCGAGCAGTACTTC. Its coded protein is CASSSGTGESEQYF.